These T cell receptor beta chains were read from a single sample in a study of blood T cell repertoires in COVID-19. Sequenced by immunoSEQ multiplex PCR; TCRdb stores in-frame clones only, minus some. Of tens of thousands of clones in the sample, over 75% were seen once. Specimen: peripheral blood. These receptors all come from a human donor in a cohort sampled during active COVID-19. The CDR3 runs from the conserved cysteine through the conserved F or W. D genes are given only for firm matches. Expanded clones are given a class, and other clones once, few, many or no size at all.

V gene	D gene	clone size	J gene	CDR3 protein	CDR3 DNA
TRBV27	NA	NA	TRBJ2-7	CASSFQTGSISYEQYF	TGTGCCAGCAGTTTCCAAACAGGGTCAATATCCTACGAGCAGTACTTC
TRBV19	TRBD1	NA	TRBJ2-2	CASRTGGGGTGELFF	TGTGCCAGTAGAACAGGGGGCGGCGGCACCGGGGAGCTGTTTTTT
TRBV9	NA	NA	TRBJ1-2	CASSVGQGGVYGYTF	TGTGCCAGCAGCGTAGGGCAGGGAGGGGTCTATGGCTACACCTTC
TRBV10-3	TRBD1	NA	TRBJ1-1	CAIGGQDNTEAFF	TGTGCCATCGGGGGACAGGATAATACTGAAGCTTTCTTT
TRBV7-8	NA	NA	TRBJ1-4	CASSFDRRQNEKLFF	TGTGCCAGCAGCTTCGACAGACGCCAGAATGAAAAACTGTTTTTT
TRBV11-3	NA	NA	TRBJ2-1	CASSFRGARNNEQFF	TGTGCCAGCAGCTTCCGGGGGGCGAGGAACAATGAGCAGTTCTTC
TRBV5-1	TRBD1	once	TRBJ2-7	CASNPGQGQYEQYF	TGCGCCAGCAACCCGGGACAGGGCCAGTACGAGCAGTACTTC
TRBV7-2	NA	NA	TRBJ2-4	CASSFGSGMNIQYF	TGTGCCAGCAGCTTTGGGTCAGGGATGAACATTCAGTACTTC
TRBV7-9	NA	NA	TRBJ1-2	CASSRDGGDLNYGYTF	TGTGCCAGCAGCCGGGACGGTGGGGACTTAAACTATGGCTACACCTTC
TRBV5-1	TRBD1	NA	TRBJ1-3	CASSLQGVSGNTIYF	TGCGCCAGCAGCTTACAGGGGGTCTCTGGAAACACCATATATTTT